This entry concerns a single T cell receptor (beta chain). In the study's own analysis: Nucleated cell counts were estimated from reference gene primer amplification. Data came from immunoSEQ multiplex PCR; TCRdb stores just in-frame clones and leaves some out. V, J and clone size reflect that table, while D and trimming were determined from the DNA. There are roughly 360,000 clones in the sample; 81% occur only once, and about 1% lies in the top ten. This record comes from a study of blood T cell repertoires in COVID-19. Study at large: Samples representing acute and convalescent COVID-19 were sourced from the United States, Italy and Spain.

The germline V gene has CDR1 MNHEY and CDR2 SMNVEV (reference sequence). Trimming cost V 3 bases and J 0 bases, with 8 bases left between them. The CDR3 is 14 amino acids. The sequencing input was peripheral blood. This chain joins TRBV27 and TRBJ1-1; D gene unclear. The TCR originated in a human donor with acute or convalescent COVID-19. The donor label of this sample is uncertain. The CDR3 reads CASSFRGMNTEAFF. The CDR3 region has the DNA TGTGCCAGCAGTTTCCGAGGGATGAACACTGAAGCTTTCTTT.